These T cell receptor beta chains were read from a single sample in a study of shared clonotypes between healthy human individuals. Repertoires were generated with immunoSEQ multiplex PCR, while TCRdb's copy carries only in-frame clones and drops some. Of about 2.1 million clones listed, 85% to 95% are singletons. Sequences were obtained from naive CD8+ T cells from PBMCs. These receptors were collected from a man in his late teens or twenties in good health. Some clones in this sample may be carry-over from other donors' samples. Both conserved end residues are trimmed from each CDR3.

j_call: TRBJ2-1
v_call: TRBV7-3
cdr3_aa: ASRQGLAGDNEQF

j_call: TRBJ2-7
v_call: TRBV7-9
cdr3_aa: ASSLFSGGPGDEQY

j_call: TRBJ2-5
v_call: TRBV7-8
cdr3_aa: ASSSPGSGRETQY

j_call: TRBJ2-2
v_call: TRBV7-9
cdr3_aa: ASSPAQGANTGELF

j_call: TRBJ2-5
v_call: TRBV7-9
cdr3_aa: ASSFGPQLLETQY

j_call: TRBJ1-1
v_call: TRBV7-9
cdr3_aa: ASSLGGQGRGTEAF

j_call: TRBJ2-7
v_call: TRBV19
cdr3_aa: ASSIRGTHIYEQY

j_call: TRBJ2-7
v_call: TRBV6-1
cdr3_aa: ASSEGDRSNYEQY

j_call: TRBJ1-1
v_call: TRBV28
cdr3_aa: ASSWTGADTEAF

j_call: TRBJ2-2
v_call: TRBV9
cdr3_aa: ASSVGGIGSGELF

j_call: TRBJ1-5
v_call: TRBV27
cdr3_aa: ASSLVGSDQPQH